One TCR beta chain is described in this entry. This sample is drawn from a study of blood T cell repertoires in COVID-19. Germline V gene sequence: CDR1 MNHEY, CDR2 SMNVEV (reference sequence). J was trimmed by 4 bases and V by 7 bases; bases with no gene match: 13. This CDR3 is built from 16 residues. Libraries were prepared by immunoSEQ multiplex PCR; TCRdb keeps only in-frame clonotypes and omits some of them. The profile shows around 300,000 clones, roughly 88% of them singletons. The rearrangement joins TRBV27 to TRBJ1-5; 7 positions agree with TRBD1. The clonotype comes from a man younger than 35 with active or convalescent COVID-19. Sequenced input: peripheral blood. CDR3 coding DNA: TGTGCCAGCATCATCTCACCCGGGACAGTAAATCAGCCCCAGCATTTT. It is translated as CASIISPGTVNQPQHF.